These 9 T cell receptor beta chains originate from one sample sequenced in a study of T cells expressing NK-cell markers. TCRdb reanalyzed the 5' RACE reads and collapses them to one entry per CDR3 protein, without DNA. Here the sample table reports about 400,000 distinct CDR3 sequences. Sequenced material: blood T cells: a sorted CD56 or NKG2C T cell subset, CD4+ or CD8+ T cells, or bulk PBMC T cells (not recorded which). These receptor sequences come from a woman between 50 and 59 years old in good health.

J is TRBJ1-1 and V is TRBV6-5; lacking DNA, the TRBD1 call made by TCRdb goes unchecked. This CDR3 is 15 amino acids long. Germline-derived CDR1 and CDR2 are MNHEY and SVGAGI. CDR3: CASSLSGGGDTEAFF.

The chain employs TRBV12-3 or TRBV12-4 and TRBJ2-5; without DNA, the TCRdb call of TRBD1 cannot be checked. CDR3 length: 13 residues. The CDR3 reads CASYGGDKETQYF.

The chain uses TRBV5-1 and TRBJ1-2; as DNA is missing, the TRBD1 call by TCRdb cannot be tested. The germline CDR1 and CDR2 sequences are SGHRS and YFSETQ. This CDR3 region has 14 residues. Here the CDR3 reads CASSTYSGDYGYTF.

This chain connects TRBV5-1 to TRBJ1-2. Per the germline V gene, CDR1 is SGHRS and CDR2 is YFSETQ. There are 12 residues in the CDR3. This CDR3 is CASSLDGWGYTF.

This sequence joins TRBV2 and TRBJ2-2; TCRdb designates TRBD2, a call that cannot be tested without DNA. Germline V lookup: CDR1 SNHLY, CDR2 FYNNEI. The CDR3 contains 14 residues. CDR3: CASKGGRGTGELFF.

V is TRBV12-3 or TRBV12-4 and J is TRBJ2-3; TCRdb names TRBD2, which stays unverified in the absence of DNA. This CDR3 contains 17 residues. CDR3 region: CASSFSGSSGFQDTQYF.

The chain carries TRBV6-5 and TRBJ2-7; the D call of TRBD2 rests on TCRdb alone, since no DNA is present to check it. The CDR3 has 13 residues. CDR1 MNHEY and CDR2 SVGAGI come from the germline V gene. This chain's CDR3 is CASMKRVSGEQYF.

The CDR3 reads CSVSGPYGYTF. The chain uses TRBV29-1 and TRBJ1-2. Germline loops: CDR1 SQVTM, CDR2 ANQGSEA. The CDR3 consists of 11 residues.

This chain connects TRBV12-3 or TRBV12-4 to TRBJ2-5; TCRdb returns TRBD1, unconfirmable since there is no DNA. CDR3 length equals 15 residues. The CDR3 protein is CASSPGDLIRETQYF.